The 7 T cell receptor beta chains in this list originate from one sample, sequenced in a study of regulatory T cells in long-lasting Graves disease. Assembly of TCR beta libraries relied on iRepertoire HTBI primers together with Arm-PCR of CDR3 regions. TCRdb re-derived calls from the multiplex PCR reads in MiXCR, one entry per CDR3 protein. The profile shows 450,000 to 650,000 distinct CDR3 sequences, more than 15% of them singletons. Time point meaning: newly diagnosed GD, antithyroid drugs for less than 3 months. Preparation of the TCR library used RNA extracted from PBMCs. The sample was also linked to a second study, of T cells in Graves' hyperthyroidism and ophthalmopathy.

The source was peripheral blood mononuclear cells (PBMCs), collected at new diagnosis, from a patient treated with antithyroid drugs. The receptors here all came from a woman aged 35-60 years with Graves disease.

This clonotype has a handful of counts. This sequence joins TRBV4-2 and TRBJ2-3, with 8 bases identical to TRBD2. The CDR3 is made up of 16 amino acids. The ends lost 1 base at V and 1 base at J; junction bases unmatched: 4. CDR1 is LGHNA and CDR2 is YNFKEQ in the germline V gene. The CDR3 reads CASSQVQAGGTDTQYF. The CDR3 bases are TGTGCCAGCAGCCAAGTCCAAGCGGGGGGCACAGATACGCAGTATTTT.

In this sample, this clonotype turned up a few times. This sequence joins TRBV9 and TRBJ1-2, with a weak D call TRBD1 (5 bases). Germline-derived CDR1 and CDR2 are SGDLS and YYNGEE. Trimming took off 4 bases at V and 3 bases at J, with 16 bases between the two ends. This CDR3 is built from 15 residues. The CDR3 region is CASSPRIGADYGYTF. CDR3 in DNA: TGTGCCAGCAGCCCCCGGATTGGGGCCGACTATGGCTACACCTTC.

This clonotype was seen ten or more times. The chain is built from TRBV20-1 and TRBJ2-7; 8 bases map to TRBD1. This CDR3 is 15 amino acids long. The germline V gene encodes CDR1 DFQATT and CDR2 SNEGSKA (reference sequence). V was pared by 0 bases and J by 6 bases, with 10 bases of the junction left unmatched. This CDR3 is CSARDDGQGSPEQYF. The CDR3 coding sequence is TGCAGTGCTAGAGATGACGGACAGGGCTCTCCCGAGCAGTACTTC.

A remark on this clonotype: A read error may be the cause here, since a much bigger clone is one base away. DNA for the CDR3: TGTGCCAGCAGCTCTTGGTTAGGGAGCGGCTACACCTTC. Amino acid sequence: CASSSWLGSGYTF. This sequence joins TRBV5-6 and TRBJ1-2; D remains unclear. From germline, CDR1 is SGHDT and CDR2 YYEEEE. The CDR3 contains 13 residues. With 3 bases removed from V and 8 bases from J, the gap between germline ends came to 14 bases.

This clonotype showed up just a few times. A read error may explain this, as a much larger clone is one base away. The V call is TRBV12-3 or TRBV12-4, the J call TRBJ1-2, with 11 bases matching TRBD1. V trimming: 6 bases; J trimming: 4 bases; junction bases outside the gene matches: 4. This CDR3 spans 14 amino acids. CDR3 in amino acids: CASSQGQGAYGYTF. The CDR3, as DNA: TGTGCCAGCAGCCAAGGACAGGGGGCCTATGGCTACACCTTC.

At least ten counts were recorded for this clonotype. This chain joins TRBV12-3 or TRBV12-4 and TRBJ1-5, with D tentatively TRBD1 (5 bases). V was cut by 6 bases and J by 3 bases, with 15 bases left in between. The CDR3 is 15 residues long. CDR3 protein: CASRPGTDLNQPQHF. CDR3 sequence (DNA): TGTGCCAGCAGGCCCGGGACCGATCTCAATCAGCCCCAGCATTTT.

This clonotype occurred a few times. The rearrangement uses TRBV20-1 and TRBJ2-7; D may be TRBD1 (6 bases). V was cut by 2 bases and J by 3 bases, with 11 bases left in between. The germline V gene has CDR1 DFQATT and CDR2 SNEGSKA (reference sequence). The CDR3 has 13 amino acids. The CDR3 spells CSARRTANYEQYF. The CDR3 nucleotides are TGCAGTGCTAGAAGGACAGCCAACTACGAGCAGTACTTC.